The 23 T cell receptor beta chains presented below share a single source sample, sequenced in a study of blood T cell repertoires in COVID-19. TCRdb's table, derived via immunoSEQ multiplex PCR, lists solely in-frame clones and lacks some. Seen here are around 340,000 clones, approximately 89% observed once, and the top ten hold 3.9%. The sample comprised peripheral blood. The receptors shown here come from a woman aged 60 to 75 with COVID-19, enrolled during active disease.

This clone was detected only a few times. This chain uses TRBV28 with TRBJ1-2; D is ambiguous. V was cut by 1 base and J by 4 bases, with 16 bases left in between. The V gene's germline CDR1 is MDHEN and CDR2 SYDVKM. The length of the CDR3 is 16 residues. CDR3 sequence reads: CASSLYGRPVSYGYTF. In nucleotides, the CDR3 is TGTGCCAGCAGTTTATATGGGCGACCAGTATCCTATGGCTACACCTTC.

This clone was seen a single time. V is TRBV5-1 and J is TRBJ1-6; no definite D call. The V end was cut by 0 bases, the J end by 0 bases, with 13 bases between. This CDR3 comprises 18 residues. Per germline, CDR1 SGHRS and CDR2 YFSETQ. The CDR3 DNA is TGCGCCAGCAGCTTGGAGGCCGTACCTAGCTCCTATAATTCACCCCTCCACTTT. This encodes CASSLEAVPSSYNSPLHF. Combining the CDR3 with reference TRBV5-1 and TRBJ1-6 gives the whole variable domain KAGVTQTPRYLIKTRGQQVTLSCSPISGHRSVSWYQQTPGQGLQFLFEYFSETQRNKGNFPGRFSGRQFSNSRSEMNVSTLELGDSALYLCASSLEAVPSSYNSPLHFGNGTRLTVT.

This clone was recorded only once. This sequence joins TRBV5-1 and TRBJ2-7, with TRBD1 identical over 11 bases. Germline loops: CDR1 SGHRS, CDR2 YFSETQ. CDR3 size: 13 residues. V shed 4 bases, J shed 6 bases, and the junction held 3 bases outside the gene matches. CDR3 loop: CASSLDRGREQYF. The DNA of the CDR3 is TGCGCCAGCAGCCTGGACAGGGGGCGCGAGCAGTACTTC.

The chain uses TRBV5-1 and TRBJ1-3; D call uncertain. The CDR3 consists of 14 residues. Germline V CDR1 and CDR2: SGHRS, YFSETQ. Deletions cut 4 bases from V and 0 bases from J, with 8 bases between. The chain's CDR3 is CASSPEASGNTIYF. DNA for the CDR3: TGCGCCAGCAGCCCGGAGGCCTCTGGAAACACCATATATTTT. Together with reference TRBV5-1 and TRBJ1-3, the CDR3 gives the full variable domain: KAGVTQTPRYLIKTRGQQVTLSCSPISGHRSVSWYQQTPGQGLQFLFEYFSETQRNKGNFPGRFSGRQFSNSRSEMNVSTLELGDSALYLCASSPEASGNTIYFGEGSWLTVV.

The chain links TRBV6-6 to TRBJ1-2; D is uncertain. Between the trimmed V and J ends, which lost 7 bases and 4 bases, there was a span of 13 bases. This CDR3 region has 13 residues. Germline V lookup: CDR1 MNHNY, CDR2 SVGAGI (reference sequence). The CDR3 region has the DNA TGTGCCAGCAAAGGTATCGGGTCCTATGGCTACACCTTC. It codes for CASKGIGSYGYTF.

This clone was detected only once. The chain links TRBV13 to TRBJ1-4, with D possibly matching TRBD1 (5 bases). The germline gives CDR1 PRHDT, CDR2 FYEKMQ (reference sequence). With 0 bases removed from V and 8 bases from J, the gap between germline ends came to 13 bases. The CDR3 loop spans 15 amino acids. The CDR3 is CASSLGRDQEEKLFF. CDR3 DNA sequence: TGTGCCAGCAGCTTAGGCAGGGATCAAGAGGAAAAACTGTTTTTT.

The rearrangement joins TRBV5-1 to TRBJ2-3, with 7 nucleotides matching TRBD1. The length of the CDR3 is 16 residues. Unmatched junction bases numbered 6, after V lost 0 bases and J lost 2 bases. Germline V gene lookup returns CDR1 SGHRS and CDR2 YFSETQ. CDR3 protein: CASSLVTGIATDTQYF. In nucleotides, the CDR3 is TGCGCCAGCAGCTTGGTGACAGGGATTGCCACAGATACGCAGTATTTT.

The genes are TRBV18 and TRBJ2-1, with 8 bases lining up with TRBD1. There are 14 residues in the CDR3. Trimming cost V 8 bases and J 5 bases; bases outside gene matches: 8. CDR1 and CDR2 (germline): KGHSH, LQKENI. Written as DNA, the CDR3 is TGTGCCAGCACAGGGACAGGCCAAAACAATGAGCAGTTCTTC. Residues: CASTGTGQNNEQFF. The full variable domain, rest sourced from reference TRBV18 and TRBJ2-1, is NAGVMQNPRHLVRRRGQEARLRCSPMKGHSHVYWYRQLPEEGLKFMVYLQKENIIDESGMPKERFSAEFPKEGPSILRIQQVVRGDSAAYFCASTGTGQNNEQFFGPGTRLTVL.

This chain links TRBV10-1 with TRBJ2-1; possible D gene TRBD2, 5 bases. V was trimmed by 3 bases and J by 12 bases, leaving 9 bases between them. CDR1 is WNHNN and CDR2 is SYGVQD in the germline V gene (reference sequence). The CDR3 has 11 residues. CDR3 bases: TGCGCCAGCAGTGATGTTCGGGGGCAGTTCTTC. This encodes CASSDVRGQFF.

This chain connects TRBV11-2 to TRBJ1-3, with D unclear. The CDR3 is 15 residues long. V lost 1 base and J lost 0, with 7 bases in between. Germline CDR1 reads SGHAT; CDR2 reads FQNNGV. Here the CDR3 reads CASSLVPFSGNTIYF. CDR3 nucleotide sequence: TGTGCCAGCAGCTTAGTCCCATTCTCTGGAAACACCATATATTTT.

This chain uses TRBV5-1 with TRBJ2-5; D perhaps matches TRBD2 (5 bases). Germline V CDR1 and CDR2: SGHRS, YFSETQ. The ends were cut back, 2 bases at V and 2 bases at J, with 10 bases in the middle. The CDR3 loop spans 14 amino acids. The CDR3, as DNA: TGCGCCAGCAGCTTCGGCGGGCGGCAAGAGACCCAGTACTTC. It yields the protein CASSFGGRQETQYF.

This chain links TRBV5-4 with TRBJ1-2; 8 bases map to TRBD1. Germline trimming cut 3 bases from V and 8 bases from J; bases unmatched to any gene: 6. Germline loops: CDR1 SGHNT, CDR2 YYREEE (reference sequence). The CDR3 is 13 residues long. The CDR3 reads CASSSGQAGGYTF. In DNA form, the CDR3 reads TGTGCCAGCAGCTCGGGACAGGCGGGAGGCTACACCTTC.

Points on this clone: Additional DNA sequences in this sample encode the identical CDR3. This chain uses TRBV5-1 with TRBJ1-1, with 7 bases aligning to TRBD1. The CDR3 loop spans 15 amino acids. CDR1 SGHRS and CDR2 YFSETQ come from the germline V gene. Unmatched junction bases numbered 8, after V lost 2 bases and J lost 4 bases. The CDR3 protein is CASSLAGQAGTEAFF. CDR3 coding DNA: TGCGCCAGCAGCTTAGCTGGACAGGCCGGCACTGAAGCTTTCTTT.

This chain links TRBV6-5 with TRBJ1-2; D ambiguous. CDR1 and CDR2 from the germline V gene are MNHEY and SVGAGI. V dropped 0 bases and J dropped 3 bases, with 5 bases sitting between them. The CDR3 length is 13 residues. CDR3 nucleotides: TGTGCCAGCAGTTACTCTGGGCACTATGGCTACACCTTC. Amino acids: CASSYSGHYGYTF.

The CDR3, as DNA: TGTGCCAGCTCACCACCGACAGGGGGCGCGAGGAGGAACACTGAAGCTTTCTTT. Translating it yields CASSPPTGGARRNTEAFF. V gene TRBV18 combines with J gene TRBJ1-1; 10 nucleotides match TRBD1. The CDR3 is made up of 18 amino acids. The germline V gene has CDR1 KGHSH and CDR2 LQKENI. Germline trimming cut 0 bases from V and 1 base from J; bases unmatched to any gene: 8.

The chain joins TRBV11-2 to TRBJ2-3, with D possibly matching TRBD2 (5 bases). The V gene's germline CDR1 is SGHAT and CDR2 FQNNGV. V shed 5 bases and J shed 7 bases, with 19 bases lying between them. This CDR3 has 15 residues. The CDR3 bases are TGTGCCAGCAGCCTCAACTACGGGCGGGCAAATACGCAGTATTTT. This gives the protein CASSLNYGRANTQYF. Combining the CDR3 with reference TRBV11-2 and TRBJ2-3 gives the whole variable domain EAGVAQSPRYKIIEKRQSVAFWCNPISGHATLYWYQQILGQGPKLLIQFQNNGVVDDSQLPKDRFSAERLKGVDSTLKIQPAKLEDSAVYLCASSLNYGRANTQYFGPGTRLTVL.

Note on this clone: A junction boundary mismatches the germline segment, possibly from a read error. The rearrangement joins TRBV7-6 to TRBJ1-1; D perhaps matches TRBD1 (5 bases). Germline V gene lookup returns CDR1 SGHVS and CDR2 FNYEAQ. There are 13 residues in the CDR3. DNA for the CDR3: TGTGTCAGCAGACGGCAGGGGAACACTGAAGCTTTCTTT. This codes for CVSRRQGNTEAFF.

V usage is TRBV28 and J usage is TRBJ1-4; 7 positions match TRBD1. Germline V lookup: CDR1 MDHEN, CDR2 SYDVKM. Trimming removed 4 bases from V and 7 bases from J; junction bases left unmatched: 9. CDR3 length: 15 residues. The CDR3 is CASSSHQGDGEKLFF. CDR3 DNA sequence: TGTGCCAGCAGTTCCCACCAGGGGGATGGTGAAAAACTGTTTTTT.

The chain links TRBV6-5 to TRBJ2-3; TRBD2 matches 9 bases. Germline values: CDR1 MNHEY, CDR2 SVGAGI. V lost 7 bases and J lost 3; bases outside the gene matches: 5. The CDR3 contains 14 residues. The DNA for the CDR3 is TGTGCCAGCATGGTGGCGGGGGGGACAGATACGCAGTATTTT. This gives the protein CASMVAGGTDTQYF.

The chain joins TRBV28 to TRBJ2-2, with 15 positions matching TRBD2. Looked up from germline, CDR1 is MDHEN and CDR2 is SYDVKM. V lost 5 bases to trimming and J lost 4 bases; unmatched junction nucleotides: 5. The length of the CDR3 is 17 residues. In nucleotides, the CDR3 is TGTGCCAGCAGTGGACTAGCGGGGGGGCCGAGCACCGGGGAGCTGTTTTTT. Translating gives CASSGLAGGPSTGELFF. Variable domain in full (rest from reference TRBV28 and TRBJ2-2): DVKVTQSSRYLVKRTGEKVFLECVQDMDHENMFWYRQDPGLGLRLIYFSYDVKMKEKGDIPEGYSVSREKKERFSLILESASTNQTSMYLCASSGLAGGPSTGELFFGEGSRLTVL.

The V gene is TRBV18, the J gene TRBJ2-7, with 11 bases matching TRBD2. Germline lookup yields CDR1 KGHSH and CDR2 LQKENI. Losses at the gene ends were 4 bases for V and 3 bases for J; bases not matched to a gene: 5. The CDR3 contains 15 residues. CDR3 DNA sequence: TGTGCCAGCTCACAGGGACTAGCGGACCTCTACGAGCAGTACTTC. Protein product: CASSQGLADLYEQYF.

The chain carries TRBV21-1 and TRBJ2-6; the tabulated D call, TRBD1, remains unverified against the DNA. TRBV21-1 is a recognized pseudogene. This CDR3 comprises 18 residues. CDR3 in amino acids: CASPPRGQRCSGANVLTF. Here the CDR3 DNA reads TGTGCCAGCCCTCCGAGGGGACAACGATGCTCTGGGGCCAACGTCCTGACTTTC.

The chain links TRBV10-3 to TRBJ2-3, with D maybe TRBD1 (5 bases). Trimming left V 4 bases short and J 1 base short, with 6 bases between. The CDR3 contains 13 residues. Germline V gene data show CDR1 as ENHRY and CDR2 as SYGVKD. The CDR3 DNA follows: TGTGCCATCAGTGCAGGGCGCACAGATACGCAGTATTTT. Its protein is CAISAGRTDTQYF.